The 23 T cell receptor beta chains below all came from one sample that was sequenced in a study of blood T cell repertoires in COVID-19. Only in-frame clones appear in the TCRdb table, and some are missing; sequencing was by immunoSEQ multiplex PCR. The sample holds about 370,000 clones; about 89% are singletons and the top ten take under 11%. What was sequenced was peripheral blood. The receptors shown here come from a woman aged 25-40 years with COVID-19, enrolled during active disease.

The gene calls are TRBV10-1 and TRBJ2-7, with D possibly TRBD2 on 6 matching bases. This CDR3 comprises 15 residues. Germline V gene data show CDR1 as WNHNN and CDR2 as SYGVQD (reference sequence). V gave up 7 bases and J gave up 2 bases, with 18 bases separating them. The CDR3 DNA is TGCGCCAGCACCATGTATGCCACTAGCACCTACGAGCAGTACTTC. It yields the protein CASTMYATSTYEQYF.

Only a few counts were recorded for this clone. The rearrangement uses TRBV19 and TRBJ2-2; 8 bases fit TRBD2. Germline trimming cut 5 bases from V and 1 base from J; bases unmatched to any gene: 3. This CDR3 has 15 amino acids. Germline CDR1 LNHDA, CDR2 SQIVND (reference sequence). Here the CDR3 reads CASSLAGWNTGELFF. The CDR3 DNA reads TGTGCCAGTAGTTTAGCGGGATGGAACACCGGGGAGCTGTTTTTT.

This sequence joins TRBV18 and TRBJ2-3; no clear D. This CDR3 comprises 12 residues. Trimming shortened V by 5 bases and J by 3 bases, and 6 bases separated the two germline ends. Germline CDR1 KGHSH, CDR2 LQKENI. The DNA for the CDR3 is TGTGCCAGCTCAACTTATACAGATACGCAGTATTTT. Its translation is CASSTYTDTQYF.

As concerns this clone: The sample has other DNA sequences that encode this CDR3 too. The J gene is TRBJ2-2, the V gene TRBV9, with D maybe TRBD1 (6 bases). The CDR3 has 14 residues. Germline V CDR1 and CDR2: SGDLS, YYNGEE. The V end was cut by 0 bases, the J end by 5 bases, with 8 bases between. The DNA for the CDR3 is TGTGCCAGCAGCGTAGGGACAGCTACCGGGGAGCTGTTTTTT. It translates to CASSVGTATGELFF.

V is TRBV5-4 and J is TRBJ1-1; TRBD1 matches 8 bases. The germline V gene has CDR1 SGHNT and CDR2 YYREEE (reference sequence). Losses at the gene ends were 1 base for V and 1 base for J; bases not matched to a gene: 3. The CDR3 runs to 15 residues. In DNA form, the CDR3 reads TGTGCCAGCAGCTTGTGGGACAGGAGGAACACTGAAGCTTTCTTT. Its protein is CASSLWDRRNTEAFF.

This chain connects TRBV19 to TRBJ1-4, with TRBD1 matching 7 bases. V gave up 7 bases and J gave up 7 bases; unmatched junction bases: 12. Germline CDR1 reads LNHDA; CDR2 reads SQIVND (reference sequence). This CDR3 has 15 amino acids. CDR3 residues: CASTPRPGGTEKLFF. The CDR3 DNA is TGTGCCAGTACCCCACGGCCAGGGGGGACTGAAAAACTGTTTTTT.

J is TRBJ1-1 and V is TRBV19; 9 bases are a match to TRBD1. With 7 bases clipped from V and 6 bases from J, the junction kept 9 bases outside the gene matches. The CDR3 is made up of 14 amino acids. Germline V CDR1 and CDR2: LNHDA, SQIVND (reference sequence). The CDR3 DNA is TGTGCCAGTATCCCGACAGGGGGAAAGTCTGAAGCTTTCTTT. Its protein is CASIPTGGKSEAFF.

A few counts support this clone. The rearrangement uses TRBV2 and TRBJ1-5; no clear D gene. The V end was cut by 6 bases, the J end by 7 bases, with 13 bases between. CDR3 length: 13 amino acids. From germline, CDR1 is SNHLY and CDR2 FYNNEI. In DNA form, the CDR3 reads TGTGCCAGCAGCGATGACAATCGCCAGCCCCAGCATTTT. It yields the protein CASSDDNRQPQHF.

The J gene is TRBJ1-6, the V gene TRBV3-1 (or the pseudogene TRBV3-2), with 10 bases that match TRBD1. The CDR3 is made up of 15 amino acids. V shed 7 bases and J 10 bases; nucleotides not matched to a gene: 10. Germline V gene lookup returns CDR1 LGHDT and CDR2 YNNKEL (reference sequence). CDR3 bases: TGTGCCAGCAACACCGGGACAGGGGTTGGGTCACCCCTCCACTTT. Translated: CASNTGTGVGSPLHF.

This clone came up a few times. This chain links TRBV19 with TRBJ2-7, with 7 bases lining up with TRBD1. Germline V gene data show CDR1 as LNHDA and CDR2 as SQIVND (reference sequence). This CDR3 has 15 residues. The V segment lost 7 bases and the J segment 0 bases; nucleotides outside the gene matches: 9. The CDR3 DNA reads TGTGCCAGTACAACAGGGGACGCGAGCTCCTACGAGCAGTACTTC. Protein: CASTTGDASSYEQYF.

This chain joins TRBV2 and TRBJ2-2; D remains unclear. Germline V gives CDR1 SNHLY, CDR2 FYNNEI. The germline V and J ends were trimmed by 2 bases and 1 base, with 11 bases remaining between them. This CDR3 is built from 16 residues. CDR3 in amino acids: CASSELTPLNTGELFF. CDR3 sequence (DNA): TGTGCCAGCAGTGAATTGACTCCATTGAACACCGGGGAGCTGTTTTTT.

The CDR3 bases are TGTGCCAGTAGCGACCAGGGAGATACGCAGTATTTT. Amino acids: CASSDQGDTQYF. The V gene is TRBV19, the J gene TRBJ2-3; tentative D call: TRBD1 (5 bases). In germline, CDR1 is LNHDA, CDR2 SQIVND (reference sequence). V dropped 6 bases and J dropped 5 bases, with 9 bases sitting between them. The CDR3 sequence is 12 residues long.

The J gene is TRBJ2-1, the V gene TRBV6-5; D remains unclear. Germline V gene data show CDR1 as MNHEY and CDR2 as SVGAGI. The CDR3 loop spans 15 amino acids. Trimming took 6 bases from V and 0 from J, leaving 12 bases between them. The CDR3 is CASRPTYSSYNEQFF. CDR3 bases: TGTGCCAGCAGACCGACCTACAGCTCCTACAATGAGCAGTTCTTC.

For the CDR3, the DNA is TGTGCCAGCAGCTTAGCGGCACGAAACACTGAAGCTTTCTTT. Protein: CASSLAARNTEAFF. The V and J genes are TRBV7-9 and TRBJ1-1; no firm D call. The CDR3 loop spans 14 amino acids. V was trimmed by 0 bases and J by 2 bases, leaving 7 bases between them. From germline, CDR1 is SEHNR and CDR2 FQNEAQ (reference sequence).

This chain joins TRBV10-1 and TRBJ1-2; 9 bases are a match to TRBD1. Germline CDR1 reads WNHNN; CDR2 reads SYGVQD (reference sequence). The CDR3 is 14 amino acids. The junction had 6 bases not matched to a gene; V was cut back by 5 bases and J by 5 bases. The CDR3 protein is CASSHRDRVYGYTF. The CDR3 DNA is TGCGCCAGCAGTCACCGGGACAGGGTGTATGGCTACACCTTC.

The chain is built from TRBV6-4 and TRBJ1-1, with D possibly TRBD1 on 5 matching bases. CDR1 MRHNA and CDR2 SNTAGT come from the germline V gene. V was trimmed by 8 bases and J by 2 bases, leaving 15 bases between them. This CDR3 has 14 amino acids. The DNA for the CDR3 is TGTGCCAGCCCTCGACGGGGGGTCAACACTGAAGCTTTCTTT. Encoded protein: CASPRRGVNTEAFF.

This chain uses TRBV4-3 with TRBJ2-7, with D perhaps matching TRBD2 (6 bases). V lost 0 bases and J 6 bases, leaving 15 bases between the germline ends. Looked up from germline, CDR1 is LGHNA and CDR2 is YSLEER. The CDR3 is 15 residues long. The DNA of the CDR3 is TGCGCCAGCAGCCAAGATCAGCGGGTTGCTACCGAGCAGTACTTC. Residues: CASSQDQRVATEQYF.

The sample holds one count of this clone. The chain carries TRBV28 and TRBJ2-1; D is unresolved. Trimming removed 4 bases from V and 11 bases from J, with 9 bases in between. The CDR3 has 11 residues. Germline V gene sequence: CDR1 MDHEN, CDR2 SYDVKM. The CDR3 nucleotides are TGTGCCAGCAGTTCCCCTAAGCAGCAGTTCTTC. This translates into CASSSPKQQFF.

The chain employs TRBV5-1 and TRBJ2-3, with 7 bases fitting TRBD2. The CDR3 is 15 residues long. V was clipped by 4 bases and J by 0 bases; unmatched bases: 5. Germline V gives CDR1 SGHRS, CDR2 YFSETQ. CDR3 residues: CASSTGLRSTDTQYF. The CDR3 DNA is TGCGCCAGCAGCACGGGACTAAGAAGCACAGATACGCAGTATTTT. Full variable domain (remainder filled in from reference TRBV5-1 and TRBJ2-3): KAGVTQTPRYLIKTRGQQVTLSCSPISGHRSVSWYQQTPGQGLQFLFEYFSETQRNKGNFPGRFSGRQFSNSRSEMNVSTLELGDSALYLCASSTGLRSTDTQYFGPGTRLTVL.

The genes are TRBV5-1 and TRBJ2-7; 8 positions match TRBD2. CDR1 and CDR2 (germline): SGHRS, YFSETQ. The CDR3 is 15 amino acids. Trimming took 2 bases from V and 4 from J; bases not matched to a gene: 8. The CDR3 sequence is CASSLLADGTYEQYF. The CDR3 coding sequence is TGCGCCAGCAGCTTACTAGCGGACGGTACGTACGAGCAGTACTTC.

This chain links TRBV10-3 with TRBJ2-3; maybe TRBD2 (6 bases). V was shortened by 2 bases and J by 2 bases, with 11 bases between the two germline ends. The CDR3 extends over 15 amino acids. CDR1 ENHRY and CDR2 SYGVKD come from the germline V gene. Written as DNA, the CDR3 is TGTGCCATCAGTGAGGTGGCGGGGTACACAGATACGCAGTATTTT. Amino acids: CAISEVAGYTDTQYF.

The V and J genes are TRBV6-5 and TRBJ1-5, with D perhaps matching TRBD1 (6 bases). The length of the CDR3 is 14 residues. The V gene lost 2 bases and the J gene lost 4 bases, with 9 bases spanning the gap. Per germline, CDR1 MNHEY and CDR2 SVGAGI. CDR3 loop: CASSYRGQNQPQHF. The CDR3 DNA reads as TGTGCCAGCAGTTACCGCGGACAGAATCAGCCCCAGCATTTT.

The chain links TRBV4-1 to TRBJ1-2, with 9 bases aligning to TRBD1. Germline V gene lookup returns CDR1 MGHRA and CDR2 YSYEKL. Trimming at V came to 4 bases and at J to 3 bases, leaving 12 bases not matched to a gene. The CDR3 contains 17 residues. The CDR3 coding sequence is TGCGCCAGCAGCCCCGGCCCCACAGGGGGCCTGTACTATGGCTACACCTTC. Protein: CASSPGPTGGLYYGYTF.